The rows below give T cell receptor beta chains drawn from one sample of a study of T cells in Graves' hyperthyroidism and ophthalmopathy. Each CDR3 protein is one row after TCRdb ran MiXCR on the multiplex PCR reads. In the table there are about 400,000 distinct CDR3 sequences, approximately 14% of which are singletons. Sequenced: blood. Receptors were obtained from a woman aged 60-70 years with Graves' ophthalmopathy. The conserved cysteine and the conserved F or W are not part of the CDR3 here. Each record gives: J gene, V gene, CDR3 protein.

>TRBJ2-7|TRBV5-1
ASSFLPAGMTTTYEQY
>TRBJ2-7|TRBV6-1
ASSEAVGRFLYEQY
>TRBJ2-7|TRBV28
ASSLGTPSYEQY
>TRBJ2-5|TRBV25-1
ASRTGGLEAQY
>TRBJ1-2|TRBV5-1
ASSLEPRGGRNYGYT
>TRBJ2-7|TRBV20-1
SAREEDRSPYEQY
>TRBJ1-2|TRBV18
ASSAQGRDYGYT
>TRBJ2-7|TRBV7-9
VSSLGGARGARGYEQY
>TRBJ2-1|TRBV19
ASSQAARTSGSGEQF
>TRBJ2-3|TRBV3-1
ASSQSHTQY
>TRBJ2-5|TRBV24-1
ATSDFTGTGGGETQY
>TRBJ1-6|TRBV6-4
ASSPDTHSPLH
>TRBJ2-3|TRBV6-1
ASSVSRGGGALTDTQY
>TRBJ1-2|TRBV5-1
ASSLGEFYGYT
>TRBJ2-5|TRBV2
DSIAGGETQETQY
>TRBJ2-7|TRBV12-3/TRBV12-4
ASSLDGRFPYEQY
>TRBJ1-4|TRBV30
AWSMKRQGANEKLF
>TRBJ1-2|TRBV20-1
SARDGGRSAGYT
>TRBJ2-1|TRBV3-1
ASSTSGFGQFGNEQF
>TRBJ2-1|TRBV6-1
ASRENLAGLYNEQF
>TRBJ2-7|TRBV3-1
ASSSRSGKFDEQY
>TRBJ2-1|TRBV24-1
ATSGASNEQF
>TRBJ1-5|TRBV6-1
ASSALSRESNQPQH
>TRBJ2-4|TRBV28
ASTPVLSGRVGTKNIQY
>TRBJ1-2|TRBV12-3/TRBV12-4
ASSPQGGKGGYT
>TRBJ2-1|TRBV28
ASGRAGLSYNEQF
>TRBJ1-2|TRBV7-9
ASSAGTAYGYT
>TRBJ1-1|TRBV10-3
AISEWAGGDTEAF
>TRBJ2-7|TRBV15
ATSTGEGVFEQY
>TRBJ1-2|TRBV3-1
ASSPTVEYGYT
>TRBJ2-3|TRBV28
ASITSGSRNTQY
>TRBJ2-2|TRBV7-3
ASSLPGGENTGELF
>TRBJ2-7|TRBV3-1
ASSRSQGRGYEQY
>TRBJ1-2|TRBV28
ASLSSGGNYGYT
>TRBJ2-1|TRBV28
ASSLGLAGGRSSYNEQF
>TRBJ1-5|TRBV19
ASSRQGPQPQH
>TRBJ2-2|TRBV27
ASSAQDRVLRGTGELF
>TRBJ2-5|TRBV5-1
ASSFVGDPETQY
>TRBJ1-6|TRBV2
ASSEGGRRSPLH
>TRBJ2-7|TRBV12-3/TRBV12-4
ASSLGLAYEQY
>TRBJ2-3|TRBV20-1
SAEGASGRSDTQY
>TRBJ2-7|TRBV6-6
ASSYSGGRVDEQY
>TRBJ2-3|TRBV20-1
SASPSGGSGIADTQY
>TRBJ2-1|TRBV11-2
ASSSGLVGEQF
>TRBJ2-4|TRBV5-1
ASTPMGQRNIQY
>TRBJ2-5|TRBV20-1
SARFGGQETQY
>TRBJ1-5|TRBV20-1
SARKEDQPQH
>TRBJ2-7|TRBV7-9
ASSLGGTSGYAQY
>TRBJ2-2|TRBV9
ASSVGIGPFTGELF
>TRBJ2-7|TRBV4-1
ASSPYTGLGYEQY
>TRBJ2-1|TRBV9
ASSARDRAYNEQF
>TRBJ1-2|TRBV9
ASSGVGTGGDGYT
>TRBJ1-6|TRBV27
ASSLIRGGDSPLH
>TRBJ2-1|TRBV7-3
ASSQETGAVYNEQF
>TRBJ2-7|TRBV2
ASRQFYEQY
>TRBJ1-2|TRBV19
ASSFQDRGVGYGYT
>TRBJ2-1|TRBV28
ASRPAGSSYNEQF
>TRBJ2-5|TRBV7-9
ASSLAPGEQTQY
>TRBJ2-7|TRBV27
ASSRRGTSYEQY